Below, 29 T cell receptor beta chains from the same sample are listed, as sequenced in a study of shared clonotypes between healthy human individuals (dated by TCRdb to 2018 to 2020). Receptors were amplified or captured by the immunoSEQ multiplex PCR assay. TCRdb holds this immuneACCESS table with in-frame rearrangements only. Some clones are missing; in checked studies, unresolved V genes explain under half, and the rest has no known cause. The sample table records more than 550,000 clones; over 55% of these occur just once. Under 2% of the sample is in the top ten clones. The material sequenced was memory CD4+ T cells sorted from blood. The sample's cell subset or site, from its label and the paper: CD45RA-negative fraction. Source of these receptors: a woman in her 30s in good health.

The V and J genes are TRBV6-1 and TRBJ2-7, with D perhaps TRBD1 or TRBD2 (5 bases each). The V gene lost 3 bases and the J gene lost 3 bases, with 9 bases spanning the gap. CDR1 and CDR2 from the germline V gene are MNHNS and SASEGT. This CDR3 has 13 residues. The CDR3 loop reads CASSEGPYYEQYF. The CDR3 nucleotides read TGTGCCAGCAGTGAGGGACCTTACTACGAGCAGTACTTC.

The genes are TRBV27 and TRBJ1-1; 8 nucleotides line up with TRBD1. CDR1 and CDR2 from the germline V gene are MNHEY and SMNVEV (reference sequence). The trim removed 6 bases at V and 6 bases at J, leaving 15 bases unmatched. This CDR3 has 16 amino acids. CDR3 amino acids: CASRVATGAVSAEAFF. For the CDR3, the DNA is TGTGCCAGCAGAGTCGCGACAGGGGCGGTCTCAGCTGAAGCTTTCTTT.

The V gene is TRBV10-2, the J gene TRBJ2-7; D may be TRBD2 (5 bases). V lost 0 bases and J 5 bases, leaving 11 bases between the germline ends. The CDR3 is 14 amino acids. The germline V gene has CDR1 WSHSY and CDR2 SAAADI. CDR3 sequence reads: CASSESRVLHEQYF. Written as DNA, the CDR3 is TGCGCCAGCAGTGAGTCGAGGGTTCTGCACGAGCAGTACTTC.

The chain couples TRBV5-6 to TRBJ1-2; 9 positions match TRBD1. The J segment lost 4 bases and the V segment lost 1 base, leaving 8 bases of the junction unmatched. The CDR3 has 16 amino acids. Germline V gene lookup returns CDR1 SGHDT and CDR2 YYEEEE. In DNA form, the CDR3 reads TGTGCCAGCAGCTTGATACAGGGGGCAAGGGTCTATGGCTACACCTTC. Its protein product is CASSLIQGARVYGYTF.

Here the CDR3 reads CASSQVNSRSSGNTIYF. DNA for the CDR3: TGTGCCAGCAGCCAAGTTAACAGCCGAAGCTCAGGAAACACCATATATTTT. The chain carries TRBV4-2 and TRBJ1-3, with no clear D. There are 17 residues in the CDR3. The ends were cut back, 1 base at V and 4 bases at J, with 17 bases in the middle. Germline CDR1 and CDR2: LGHNA and YNFKEQ.

In its sample, this clone was seen a few times. The rearrangement uses TRBV6-5 and TRBJ1-4; D not resolved. CDR3 length: 11 residues. Trimming took 7 bases from V and 3 from J, leaving 3 bases between them. Germline V CDR1 and CDR2: MNHEY, SVGAGI. The CDR3 region has the DNA TGTGCCAGCAAAGCTAATGAAAAACTGTTTTTT. This codes for CASKANEKLFF.

V and J are TRBV2 and TRBJ1-2; TRBD1 agrees at 9 bases. J lost 4 bases, V lost 4 bases, and 4 bases had no gene match. Germline V CDR1 and CDR2: SNHLY, FYNNEI. CDR3 length equals 14 residues. CDR3 DNA: TGTGCCAGCAGTGGGACAGGGGACGGCTATGGCTACACCTTC. Encoded protein: CASSGTGDGYGYTF. Drawing the rest from reference TRBV2 and TRBJ1-2, the complete variable domain is EPEVTQTPSHQVTQMGQEVILRCVPISNHLYFYWYRQILGQKVEFLVSFYNNEISEKSEIFDDQFSVERPDGSNFTLKIRSTKLEDSAMYFCASSGTGDGYGYTFGSGTRLTVV.

V gene TRBV6-6 combines with J gene TRBJ2-3; perhaps TRBD1 as D (5 bases). V lost 7 bases and J 4 bases, leaving 18 bases between the germline ends. The CDR3 has 15 amino acids. Germline V gene sequence: CDR1 MNHNY, CDR2 SVGAGI (reference sequence). The CDR3 DNA sequence: TGTGCCAGCATAGACAGCACCCCCGCAGCAGATACGCAGTATTTT. Translated, it gives CASIDSTPAADTQYF.

The chain recombines TRBV4-1 with TRBJ2-1, with D unclear. The CDR3 runs to 15 residues. The germline V gene encodes CDR1 MGHRA and CDR2 YSYEKL. Trimming stripped 0 bases from V and 4 bases from J, with 10 bases between. The CDR3 DNA sequence: TGCGCCAGCAGCCAAGATTCCTTTTCATACAATGAGCAGTTCTTC. This gives the protein CASSQDSFSYNEQFF.

J is TRBJ2-2 and V is TRBV11-3, with a weak D call TRBD2 (5 bases). V shed 2 bases and J shed 0 bases, with 13 bases lying between them. Germline-derived CDR1 and CDR2 are SGHNT and YENEEA. This CDR3 has 17 residues. The CDR3 DNA reads TGTGCCAGCAGCTTAAGCCTAGCAGATGCGAACACCGGGGAGCTGTTTTTT. Translation: CASSLSLADANTGELFF.

The rearrangement joins TRBV7-3 to TRBJ2-6; no clear D. The CDR3 runs 16 residues. Deletions cut 1 base from V and 0 bases from J, with 7 bases between. CDR1 and CDR2 from the germline V gene are SGHTA and FQGTGA. Written as DNA, the CDR3 is TGTGCCAGCAGCTTAAGTGTAGACTCTGGGGCCAACGTCCTGACTTTC. Protein: CASSLSVDSGANVLTF. The whole variable domain, remainder taken from reference TRBV7-3 and TRBJ2-6, is GAGVSQTPSNKVTEKGKYVELRCDPISGHTALYWYRQSLGQGPEFLIYFQGTGAADDSGLPNDRFFAVRPEGSVSTLKIQRTERGDSAVYLCASSLSVDSGANVLTFGAGSRLTVL.

J is TRBJ2-1 and V is TRBV9, with 8 bases fitting TRBD1. The CDR3 extends over 17 amino acids. V trimming: 3 bases; J trimming: 1 base; junction bases outside the gene matches: 9. The germline V gene has CDR1 SGDLS and CDR2 YYNGEE. CDR3 in DNA: TGTGCCAGCAGCGCCAGGGGGCTTGCCCTATCCTACAATGAGCAGTTCTTC. It is translated as CASSARGLALSYNEQFF.

The V gene is TRBV5-5, the J gene TRBJ1-2; D is perhaps TRBD1 (6 bases). Germline lookup yields CDR1 SGHKS and CDR2 YYEKEE (reference sequence). V gave up 0 bases and J gave up 7 bases, with 16 bases separating them. The CDR3 is 15 amino acids. CDR3 region: CASSLEGNRVGGYTF. The CDR3 DNA reads TGTGCCAGCAGCTTGGAAGGAAACAGGGTTGGTGGCTACACCTTC. Full variable domain (rest looked up from reference TRBV5-5 and TRBJ1-2): DAGVTQSPTHLIKTRGQQVTLRCSPISGHKSVSWYQQVLGQGPQFIFQYYEKEERGRGNFPDRFSARQFPNYSSELNVNALLLGDSALYLCASSLEGNRVGGYTFGSGTRLTVV.

The sample holds a few counts of this clone. For the CDR3, the DNA is TGTGCCAGCAGCAGGACAGGGCCCAAGTATGAAAAACTGTTTTTT. Translated, it gives CASSRTGPKYEKLFF. The chain has TRBV6-5 and TRBJ1-4, with 8 positions matching TRBD1. Per the germline V gene, CDR1 is MNHEY and CDR2 is SVGAGI. This CDR3 has 15 residues. The trim removed 6 bases at V and 6 bases at J, leaving 9 bases unmatched.

The chain is built from TRBV5-1 and TRBJ2-2, with 7 positions matching TRBD1. The V segment lost 9 bases and the J segment 2 bases; nucleotides outside the gene matches: 7. The length of the CDR3 is 14 residues. Per the germline V gene, CDR1 is SGHRS and CDR2 is YFSETQ. DNA for the CDR3: TGCGCCACCCGAAGACAGGGAAACACCGGGGAGCTGTTTTTT. It is translated as CATRRQGNTGELFF.

Here the CDR3 DNA reads TGTGCCAGTAGTATAGGCCCTCGGGGAGTCGGTTACGAGCAGTACTTC. Translation gives CASSIGPRGVGYEQYF. The rearrangement links TRBV19 to TRBJ2-7; D is perhaps TRBD2 (5 bases). The CDR3 extends over 16 amino acids. In germline, CDR1 is LNHDA, CDR2 SQIVND (reference sequence). V was pared by 1 base and J by 4 bases, with 17 bases between.

The chain links TRBV18 to TRBJ1-2, with TRBD1 matching over 7 bases. J lost 5 bases, V lost 3 bases, and 9 bases had no gene match. The CDR3 is 15 amino acids. The germline gives CDR1 KGHSH, CDR2 LQKENI. This chain's CDR3 is CASSPGEGARYGYTF. CDR3 in DNA: TGTGCCAGCTCACCCGGAGAGGGGGCGCGTTATGGCTACACCTTC.

The J gene is TRBJ2-5, the V gene TRBV13, with 11 bases aligning to TRBD2. There are 16 residues in the CDR3. Germline CDR1 reads PRHDT; CDR2 reads FYEKMQ (reference sequence). V lost 4 bases and J lost 3; bases outside the gene matches: 7. The CDR3 DNA reads as TGTGCCAGCAGCTCGCAGGAACTAGCGGGAGAAGAGACCCAGTACTTC. Its translation: CASSSQELAGEETQYF.

The chain combines TRBV5-1 with TRBJ2-1; D is unclear. Trimming pared 6 bases from V and 6 bases from J, leaving 7 bases between. This CDR3 is 11 amino acids long. Germline V gives CDR1 SGHRS, CDR2 YFSETQ. The CDR3 DNA is TGCGCCAGCACCTTTAGCAATGAGCAGTTCTTC. Translated, it gives CASTFSNEQFF.

J is TRBJ2-7 and V is TRBV25-1, with 10 bases that match TRBD1. The V segment lost 5 bases and the J segment 3 bases; nucleotides outside the gene matches: 13. Germline assignment: CDR1 MGHDK and CDR2 SYGVNS. The CDR3 runs to 17 residues. DNA for the CDR3: TGTGCCAGCAGTCCCACAGGACAGGGGGTCGCGAGCTACGAGCAGTACTTC. This codes for CASSPTGQGVASYEQYF.

The V gene is TRBV6-1, the J gene TRBJ2-3; 7 positions match TRBD1. Germline CDR1 is MNHNS and CDR2 is SASEGT. The J segment lost 4 bases and the V segment lost 6 bases, leaving 4 bases of the junction unmatched. The CDR3 runs 13 residues. DNA of the CDR3: TGTGCCAGCAGGACAACAGGGGCAGATACGCAGTATTTT. It is translated as CASRTTGADTQYF.

The chain employs TRBV2 and TRBJ1-1; perhaps TRBD1 as D (6 bases). Germline V gene data show CDR1 as SNHLY and CDR2 as FYNNEI. The CDR3 has 14 amino acids. Trimming removed 5 bases from V and 0 bases from J, with 10 bases in between. This CDR3 is CASSLQGVNTEAFF. CDR3 DNA sequence: TGTGCCAGCAGTTTACAGGGAGTGAACACTGAAGCTTTCTTT. Complete variable domain (other parts from reference TRBV2 and TRBJ1-1): EPEVTQTPSHQVTQMGQEVILRCVPISNHLYFYWYRQILGQKVEFLVSFYNNEISEKSEIFDDQFSVERPDGSNFTLKIRSTKLEDSAMYFCASSLQGVNTEAFFGQGTRLTVV.

The rearrangement links TRBV4-1 to TRBJ2-2, with TRBD1 matching 7 bases. V lost 6 bases to trimming and J lost 2 bases; unmatched junction nucleotides: 3. Germline V gene lookup returns CDR1 MGHRA and CDR2 YSYEKL. CDR3 length: 14 amino acids. CDR3 bases: TGCGCCAGCAGGACAGGGAGTAACACCGGGGAGCTGTTTTTT. It translates to CASRTGSNTGELFF.

This clone has just a few counts. Other DNA sequences in this specimen translate into the identical CDR3. CDR3 in DNA: TGTGCCAGCAGCTTGGCTAGCACCTACGAGCAGTACTTC. Translation: CASSLASTYEQYF. This rearrangement joins TRBV5-4 to TRBJ2-7, with a possible D match to TRBD2 (5 bases). With 0 bases removed from V and 2 bases from J, the gap between germline ends came to 6 bases. This CDR3 is 13 amino acids long. Germline V gene sequence: CDR1 SGHNT, CDR2 YYREEE (reference sequence). The whole variable domain, remainder taken from reference TRBV5-4 and TRBJ2-7, is ETGVTQSPTHLIKTRGQQVTLRCSSQSGHNTVSWYQQALGQGPQFIFQYYREEENGRGNFPPRFSGLQFPNYSSELNVNALELDDSALYLCASSLASTYEQYFGPGTRLTVT.

This clone has only one observation. The chain recombines TRBV11-2 with TRBJ2-1, with D maybe TRBD1 (6 bases). Trimming pared 1 base from V and 8 bases from J, leaving 18 bases between. Per germline, CDR1 SGHAT and CDR2 FQNNGV. The CDR3 consists of 16 residues. The CDR3 nucleotides read TGTGCCAGCAGCTTAGCCCCCAGCGGCAGGGGAGATGAGCAGTTCTTC. It codes for CASSLAPSGRGDEQFF. Variable domain in full (rest from reference TRBV11-2 and TRBJ2-1): EAGVAQSPRYKIIEKRQSVAFWCNPISGHATLYWYQQILGQGPKLLIQFQNNGVVDDSQLPKDRFSAERLKGVDSTLKIQPAKLEDSAVYLCASSLAPSGRGDEQFFGPGTRLTVL.

There are a few counts of this clone. V and J are TRBV10-3 and TRBJ2-7; 8 bases align to TRBD1. CDR3 length equals 14 residues. In germline, CDR1 is ENHRY, CDR2 SYGVKD. V was clipped by 0 bases and J by 6 bases; unmatched bases: 4. The CDR3: CAISESLDRAEQYF. DNA for the CDR3: TGTGCCATCAGTGAGTCCTTGGACAGGGCCGAGCAGTACTTC.

This chain joins TRBV6-6 and TRBJ1-5, with D hard to call. This CDR3 has 13 residues. V shed 2 bases and J shed 3 bases, with 5 bases lying between them. CDR1 and CDR2 (germline): MNHNY, SVGAGI (reference sequence). CDR3 sequence: CASSYRDNQPQHF. CDR3 nucleotides: TGTGCCAGCAGTTACAGGGACAATCAGCCCCAGCATTTT.

The CDR3 DNA reads as TGTGCCAGCAGAGGGGGACAGGGTAAATCCTACGAGCAGTACTTC. It is translated as CASRGGQGKSYEQYF. The chain couples TRBV6-1 to TRBJ2-5; 9 positions agree with TRBD1. The last part of the DNA fits TRBJ2-7 better; the J call may be wrong. Looked up from germline, CDR1 is MNHNS and CDR2 is SASEGT. The CDR3 sequence is 15 residues long.

This clone was found a few times. V is TRBV28 and J is TRBJ1-5, with unresolved D. The germline V and J ends were trimmed by 10 bases and 7 bases, with 17 bases remaining between them. Germline V gene lookup returns CDR1 MDHEN and CDR2 SYDVKM. CDR3 length: 13 amino acids. The CDR3 DNA sequence: TGTGCCACCAAGGGCCCTTCGGAGCAGCCCCAGCATTTT. Protein: CATKGPSEQPQHF.